The sequence of this T cell receptor beta chain was determined in a study of T cells after yellow fever vaccination (dated by TCRdb to between 2018 and 2021). With respect to the entire study: The SMART-Seq v4 Ultra Low Input RNA kit was used to prepare libraries from fractions with low cell numbers. Bulk TCR alpha and beta repertoires were sequenced longitudinally to track T-cell clones before and after primary and booster YFV17D yellow fever vaccination. The cohort comprised two healthy male donors, one aged 18 to 30 and one aged 30 to 39 years. Blood was collected at multiple timepoints before and after primary and secondary immunization, and bulk PBMC replicates and cell subsets were isolated.

This clonotype was recorded a few times. The target of this receptor is not known. Base qualities are missing; no much larger clone stands one base away. Between the V and J ends, shortened by 6 bases and 2 bases respectively, the junction contains 21 bases. From the cysteine through the phenylalanine, the CDR3 covers 17 amino acids. The kept DNA is CDR3 alone, 51 bases in frame from the first base. Reading the germline V gene (reference sequence) gives CDR1 LNHNV and CDR2 YYDKDF. TCR cDNA was synthesized by 5'RACE template switching, which introduced a universal primer site and unique molecular identifiers. Priming for cDNA synthesis came from both the TCR alpha and TCR beta constant segments. Library amplification involved two PCR steps, and the second step added sample barcodes and sequencing adapters. Sequencing of libraries was done on Illumina HiSeq 2500 (2x100 bp) or NovaSeq (2x150 bp). In the paper's pipeline: MIGEC was used to demultiplex reads and collapse the reads into UMI consensus sequences, and MiXCR was used for V(D)J alignment. Clonotypes responding to the vaccine were identified with edgeR on replicate PBMC samples, with the criteria of FDR below 0.01 and a log2 fold change above 5 up to day 15. Bulk clonotypes were assigned CD4 or CD8 identity according to which sequenced CD4 or CD8 repertoire held them at higher abundance. In TCRdb, the public reads were trimmed at Q25 with fastp and aligned with MiXCR, with productive beta chains retained. Here each entry gathers all rows of one CDR3 protein and keeps the most common genes and DNA. The V and J calls and clone size come from TCRdb's table, not from the authors' own analysis. Within this sample are hundreds of thousands of distinct CDR3 sequences, with approximately 13% of them counted one time only. The ten largest clonotypes hold 15% of the sample.

The label giving this sample's treatment or condition can be read as: live attenuated yellow fever vaccine strain. Two biological replicates of bulk PBMCs were collected at each blood-draw timepoint. A standard Ficoll-Paque protocol was used to isolate PBMCs from peripheral blood. RNA was extracted with TriZol from bulk PBMCs, CD4 and CD8 fractions, and dextramer-positive and dextramer-negative fractions. What the research found in general, with its limitations: Computational filtering was required because FACS-sorted repertoires could contain abundant contaminating clonotypes from the bulk population. A small share of clonotypes occurred in both CD4 and CD8 compartments, likely arising from convergent recombination. Most clones expanded after primary vaccination (almost 97% of CD4 and roughly 91% of CD8) were re-detected after the booster, suggesting that broad memory maintenance occurred. Compared with the primary T-cell response, the secondary T-cell response was weaker but faster, peaking on day 5 rather than day 15. Because only two donors were included in the study, the extent to which the findings can be generalized is limited.

This receptor was identified in a man aged 30 to 45 who received the YFV17D yellow fever vaccine. This chain joins TRBV15 to TRBJ2-3; TRBD1 is perhaps the D gene, given 5 matching bases. The sequencing used PBMCs, collected on the day of the yellow fever booster vaccination. The DNA sequence is given as TGTGCCACCAGAAACCTACCCCGCGACAGCCACACAGATACGCAGTATTTT. It is translated as CATRNLPRDSHTDTQYF.